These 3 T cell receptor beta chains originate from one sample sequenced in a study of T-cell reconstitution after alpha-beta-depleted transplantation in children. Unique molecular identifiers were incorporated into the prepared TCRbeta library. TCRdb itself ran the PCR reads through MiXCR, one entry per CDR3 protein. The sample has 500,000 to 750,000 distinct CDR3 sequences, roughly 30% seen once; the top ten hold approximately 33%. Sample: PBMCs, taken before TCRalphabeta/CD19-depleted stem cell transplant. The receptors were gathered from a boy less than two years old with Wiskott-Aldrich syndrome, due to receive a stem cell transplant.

This CDR3 is CASSLIDRGDYEQYF. The CDR3 coding sequence is TGCGCCAGCAGCCTCATCGACAGGGGGGATTACGAGCAGTACTTC. The J gene is TRBJ2-7, the V gene TRBV5-1; 9 nucleotides line up with TRBD1. There are 15 residues in the CDR3. Trimming at V came to 4 bases and at J to 4 bases, leaving 9 bases not matched to a gene. The germline gives CDR1 SGHRS, CDR2 YFSETQ.

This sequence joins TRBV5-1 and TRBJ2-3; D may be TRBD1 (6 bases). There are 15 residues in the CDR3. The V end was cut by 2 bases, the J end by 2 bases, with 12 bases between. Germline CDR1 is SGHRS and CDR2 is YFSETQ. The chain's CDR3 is CASSFRDKNTDTQYF. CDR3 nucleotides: TGCGCCAGCAGCTTCCGGGACAAGAACACAGATACGCAGTATTTT.

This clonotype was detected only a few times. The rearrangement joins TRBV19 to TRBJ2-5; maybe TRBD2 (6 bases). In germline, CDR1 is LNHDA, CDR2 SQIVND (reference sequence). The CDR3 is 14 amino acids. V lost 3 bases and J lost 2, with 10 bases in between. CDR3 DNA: TGTGCCAGTAGTATTCTCGGGGGACAAGAGACCCAGTACTTC. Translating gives CASSILGGQETQYF.